Presented here are 26 T cell receptor beta chains from one specimen sequenced in a study of blood T cell repertoires in COVID-19. Only in-frame clones appear in the TCRdb table, and some are missing; sequencing was by immunoSEQ multiplex PCR. The sample lists around 130,000 clones, roughly 80% occurring once. Sequenced sample: peripheral blood. The receptors were sampled from a human donor in a cohort sampled during active COVID-19.

The chain joins TRBV6-2 or TRBV6-3 to TRBJ2-3; D unresolved. V lost 2 bases to trimming and J lost 9 bases, with 15 bases between them. The length of the CDR3 is 14 residues. Germline V gives CDR1 MNHEY, CDR2 SVGEGT. Here the CDR3 reads CASSYDYPGITQYF. The CDR3 DNA follows: TGTGCCAGCAGTTACGATTATCCAGGTATCACGCAGTATTTT.

The chain has TRBV18 and TRBJ1-3, with 10 positions matching TRBD1. The CDR3 extends over 15 amino acids. V shed 2 bases, J shed 8 bases, and the junction held 6 bases outside the gene matches. Per the germline V gene, CDR1 is KGHSH and CDR2 is LQKENI. The CDR3 DNA reads as TGTGCCAGCTCACCAAGCACCGGACAGGGGGACACCATATATTTT. Translating gives CASSPSTGQGDTIYF.

The genes are TRBV6-2 or TRBV6-3 and TRBJ1-6; D uncertain. Germline V gene data show CDR1 as MNHEY and CDR2 as SVGEGT. The CDR3 sequence is 14 residues long. The ends were cut back, 0 bases at V and 7 bases at J, with 7 bases in the middle. The CDR3 bases are TGTGCCAGCAGTTACTCGGCCAAGAATTCACCCCTCCACTTT. The encoded protein is CASSYSAKNSPLHF.

CDR3 sequence (DNA): TGTGCCAGCAGCTTAGGAAGGGGATCAACTAATGAAAAACTGTTTTTT. It encodes CASSLGRGSTNEKLFF. This chain joins TRBV5-6 and TRBJ1-4, with TRBD1 as a possible D gene (5 bases). V was trimmed by 2 bases and J by 0 bases, leaving 11 bases between them. In germline, CDR1 is SGHDT, CDR2 YYEEEE. This CDR3 region has 16 residues.

This clone was detected only a few times. A junction end diverges from the germline sequence, so it may reflect a read error. The gene calls are TRBV7-7 and TRBJ2-2; tentative D call: TRBD1 (6 bases). Germline values: CDR1 SSHAT, CDR2 FNYEAQ (reference sequence). CDR3 length: 15 residues. CDR3 in DNA: TGTGCTAGCAGCTTATACACAGGGACGGCCGGGGAGCTGTTTTTT. This sequence encodes CASSLYTGTAGELFF.

CDR3 loop: CASSHHPPESGNTIYF. CDR3 DNA sequence: TGTGCCAGCAGCCACCACCCCCCGGAGTCTGGAAACACCATATATTTT. V usage is TRBV3-1 (or the pseudogene TRBV3-2) and J usage is TRBJ1-3, with D uncertain. Germline lookup yields CDR1 LGHDT and CDR2 YNNKEL (reference sequence). V shed 3 bases and J shed 1 base, with 13 bases lying between them. CDR3 length: 16 residues.

The V call is TRBV11-2, the J call TRBJ2-7; TRBD2 matches 10 bases. This CDR3 is 15 amino acids long. The V gene end was trimmed by 1 base and the J gene end by 3 bases; junction bases not matched to a gene: 3. The germline gives CDR1 SGHAT, CDR2 FQNNGV. The CDR3 protein is CASSLVASGGYEQYF. The CDR3 nucleotides are TGTGCCAGCAGCTTAGTCGCTAGCGGGGGCTACGAGCAGTACTTC.

V is TRBV7-2 and J is TRBJ2-3; no reliable D call. This CDR3 spans 13 amino acids. Trimming removed 1 base from V and 6 bases from J, with 8 bases in between. Germline CDR1 SGHTA, CDR2 FQGNSA. CDR3 residues: CASSLGIVDTQYF. The CDR3 DNA reads as TGTGCCAGCAGCTTAGGTATAGTGGATACGCAGTATTTT.

The gene calls are TRBV28 and TRBJ2-1, with a possible D match to TRBD2 (6 bases). The germline V and J ends were trimmed by 5 bases and 9 bases, with 14 bases remaining between them. The germline gives CDR1 MDHEN, CDR2 SYDVKM. The CDR3 is made up of 13 amino acids. In DNA, the CDR3 is TGTGCCAGCAGTACACATCAGGGAGGTGAGCAGTTCTTC. It codes for CASSTHQGGEQFF.

The gene calls are TRBV29-1 and TRBJ1-2; TRBD1 matches 8 bases. Germline trimming cut 6 bases from V and 4 bases from J; bases unmatched to any gene: 10. The germline CDR1 and CDR2 sequences are SQVTM and ANQGSEA. The CDR3 has 14 residues. The CDR3 DNA follows: TGCAGCGTCTGGACAGGGAGGGGACTCTATGGCTACACCTTC. Translating it yields CSVWTGRGLYGYTF.

In the case of this clone: The same CDR3 can be traced to other DNA sequences in this sample. V is TRBV7-2 and J is TRBJ2-2, with 10 nucleotides matching TRBD2. The CDR3 length is 16 residues. CDR1 and CDR2 (germline): SGHTA, FQGNSA. With 2 bases clipped from V and 2 bases from J, the junction kept 2 bases outside the gene matches. CDR3: CASSLTSGANTGELFF. The CDR3 DNA reads TGTGCCAGCAGCTTAACTAGCGGGGCAAACACCGGGGAGCTGTTTTTT.

This clone showed up just a few times. The chain uses TRBV3-1 (or the pseudogene TRBV3-2) and TRBJ1-2, with TRBD1 identical over 8 bases. CDR1 LGHDT and CDR2 YNNKEL come from the germline V gene (reference sequence). Trimming cost V 4 bases and J 4 bases; bases outside gene matches: 8. The CDR3 consists of 15 residues. The CDR3 region has the DNA TGTGCCAGCAGCCCTCGGGACAGGCTGCCCTATGGCTACACCTTC. The encoded protein is CASSPRDRLPYGYTF.

This clone appeared a few times. The rearrangement uses TRBV6-6 and TRBJ2-5; TRBD2 might be the D (6 bases). The CDR3 length is 14 residues. The ends were cut back, 2 bases at V and 2 bases at J, with 9 bases in the middle. CDR1 is MNHNY, CDR2 SVGAGI, per germline (reference sequence). CDR3 sequence reads: CASSYGGSQETQYF. CDR3 bases: TGTGCCAGCAGTTACGGGGGGTCTCAAGAGACCCAGTACTTC.

The V and J genes are TRBV27 and TRBJ1-6; 9 positions agree with TRBD1. The germline gives CDR1 MNHEY, CDR2 SMNVEV (reference sequence). Trimming removed 7 bases from V and 7 bases from J; junction bases left unmatched: 5. The CDR3 is 14 residues long. The CDR3 sequence is CASKRQGENSPLHF. The CDR3 region has the DNA TGTGCCAGCAAACGACAGGGGGAAAATTCACCCCTCCACTTT.

Here the CDR3 reads CASSEAAGRNTIYF. The CDR3 DNA reads as TGTGCCAGCAGTGAAGCGGCAGGGAGAAACACCATATATTTT. The gene calls are TRBV6-1 and TRBJ1-3; D is perhaps TRBD1 (5 bases). Trimming took 0 bases from V and 5 from J, leaving 8 bases between them. The length of the CDR3 is 14 residues. Germline V gene data show CDR1 as MNHNS and CDR2 as SASEGT.

On this clone: This sample also contains other DNA sequences that code for the same CDR3. This chain links TRBV12-5 with TRBJ2-1, with D possibly being TRBD2 (6 bases). This CDR3 spans 15 amino acids. Germline V gene data show CDR1 as LGHNT and CDR2 as FRNRAP. Trimming left V 6 bases short and J 3 bases short, with 15 bases between. The CDR3 DNA reads as TGTGCTAGTGGCCCGTCAGGAGGGAGCTACAATGAGCAGTTCTTC. It is translated as CASGPSGGSYNEQFF. Drawing the rest from reference TRBV12-5 and TRBJ2-1, the complete variable domain is DARVTQTPRHKVTEMGQEVTMRCQPILGHNTVFWYRQTMMQGLELLAYFRNRAPLDDSGMPKDRFSAEMPDATLATLKIQPSEPRDSAVYFCASGPSGGSYNEQFFGPGTRLTVL.

The chain couples TRBV5-5 to TRBJ2-7, with a possible D match to TRBD1 (5 bases). The germline V and J ends were trimmed by 1 base and 2 bases, with 7 bases remaining between them. The CDR3 contains 13 residues. Per the germline V gene, CDR1 is SGHKS and CDR2 is YYEKEE (reference sequence). The CDR3 spells CASSLRTTYEQYF. The CDR3 DNA is TGTGCCAGCAGCTTGCGGACAACCTACGAGCAGTACTTC.

The CDR3: CASSPGTSGGRMNEQYF. The CDR3 nucleotides are TGTGCCAGCAGCCCGGGGACTAGCGGGGGTCGAATGAACGAGCAGTACTTC. The chain carries TRBV7-8 and TRBJ2-7, with 14 bases fitting TRBD2. CDR3 size: 17 residues. J gave up 5 bases and V 5 bases, and 11 bases lay outside the gene matches. Germline V gives CDR1 SGHVS, CDR2 FQNEAQ.

The CDR3 sequence is CASSSGPNGGEQYF. CDR3 DNA sequence: TGTGCCAGCAGCTCAGGCCCCAATGGTGGCGAGCAGTACTTC. V gene TRBV7-2 combines with J gene TRBJ2-7; D unclear. CDR3 length: 14 residues. Trimming stripped 4 bases from V and 6 bases from J, with 16 bases between. Germline V gene sequence: CDR1 SGHTA, CDR2 FQGNSA. Together with reference TRBV7-2 and TRBJ2-7, the CDR3 gives the full variable domain: GAGVSQSPSNKVTEKGKDVELRCDPISGHTALYWYRQSLGQGLEFLIYFQGNSAPDKSGLPSDRFSAERTGGSVSTLTIQRTQQEDSAVYLCASSSGPNGGEQYFGPGTRLTVT.

The chain couples TRBV11-2 to TRBJ2-5; 10 bases are a match to TRBD2. CDR3 length equals 13 residues. V trimming: 7 bases; J trimming: 6 bases; junction bases outside the gene matches: 5. Germline CDR1 SGHAT, CDR2 FQNNGV. For the CDR3, the DNA is TGTGCCAGCACGAGCGGGGGGGCGAAGACCCAGTACTTC. Amino acid sequence: CASTSGGAKTQYF.

V gene TRBV7-8 combines with J gene TRBJ2-7, with D tentatively TRBD1 (5 bases). The length of the CDR3 is 15 residues. V shed 6 bases and J shed 13 bases, with 28 bases lying between them. CDR1 and CDR2 (germline): SGHVS, FQNEAQ. In DNA form, the CDR3 reads TGTGCCAGCAGTCTTCGACGGACCGACAGAGTCCCCGTATACTTC. It yields the protein CASSLRRTDRVPVYF. The variable domain in full, completed from reference TRBV7-8 and TRBJ2-7, reads GAGVSQSPRYKVAKRGQDVALRCDPISGHVSLFWYQQALGQGPEFLTYFQNEAQLDKSGLPSDRFFAERPEGSVSTLKIQRTQQEDSAVYLCASSLRRTDRVPVYFGPGTRLTVT.

Worth noting for this clone: Mismatch with germline at one junction end may stem from a read error. The chain carries TRBV7-7 and TRBJ2-2; TRBD1 matches 9 bases. The CDR3 covers 15 residues. CDR1 SSHAT and CDR2 FNYEAQ come from the germline V gene (reference sequence). Written as DNA, the CDR3 is TGTGCTAGCAGTTTAGGGACAGGGTCCACCGGGGAGCTGTTTTTT. Its protein product is CASSLGTGSTGELFF.

The CDR3 DNA sequence: TGTGCCAGCAGGGCGGATGGAGCTAACTATGGCTACACCTTC. Protein: CASRADGANYGYTF. V gene TRBV6-5 combines with J gene TRBJ1-2; no firm D call. This CDR3 is built from 14 residues. CDR1 and CDR2 from the germline V gene are MNHEY and SVGAGI. V shed 6 bases and J shed 0 bases, with 11 bases lying between them.

The V gene is TRBV10-3, the J gene TRBJ2-5; 9 bases map to TRBD2. Germline CDR1 and CDR2: ENHRY and SYGVKD. The CDR3 has 12 amino acids. The trim removed 11 bases at V and 2 bases at J, leaving 3 bases unmatched. The CDR3 DNA sequence: TGTGCCGCGGGGGGGCTTCAAGAGACCCAGTACTTC. Translation: CAAGGLQETQYF.

This chain connects TRBV21-1 to TRBJ2-7; the DNA was not compared with TRBD2, the D call given in the table. TRBV21-1 is a pseudogene. CDR3 length equals 15 residues. The CDR3 spells CASSNWAGLSYEQYF. The CDR3 DNA reads TGTGCCAGCAGCAATTGGGCAGGACTCTCCTACGAGCAGTACTTC.

This clone was seen at least ten times. The J gene is TRBJ1-5, the V gene TRBV6-1, with 11 positions matching TRBD1. The CDR3 consists of 16 residues. J was trimmed by 2 bases and V by 4 bases; bases with no gene match: 4. The germline gives CDR1 MNHNS, CDR2 SASEGT. DNA of the CDR3: TGTGCCAGCAGTGGGACAGGGGGCTTGGGCAATCAGCCCCAGCATTTT. It specifies CASSGTGGLGNQPQHF.